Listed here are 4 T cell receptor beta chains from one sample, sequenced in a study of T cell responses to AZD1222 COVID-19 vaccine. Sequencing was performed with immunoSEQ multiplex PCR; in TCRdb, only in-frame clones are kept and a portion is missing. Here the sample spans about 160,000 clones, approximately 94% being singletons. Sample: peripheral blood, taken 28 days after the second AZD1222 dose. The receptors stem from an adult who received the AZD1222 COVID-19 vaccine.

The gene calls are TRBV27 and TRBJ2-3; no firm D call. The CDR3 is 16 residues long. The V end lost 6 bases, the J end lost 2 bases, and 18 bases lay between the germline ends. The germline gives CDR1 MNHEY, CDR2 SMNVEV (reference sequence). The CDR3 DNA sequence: TGTGCCAGCAGCCCTTTAATTGGACGGATCACAGATACGCAGTATTTT. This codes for CASSPLIGRITDTQYF.

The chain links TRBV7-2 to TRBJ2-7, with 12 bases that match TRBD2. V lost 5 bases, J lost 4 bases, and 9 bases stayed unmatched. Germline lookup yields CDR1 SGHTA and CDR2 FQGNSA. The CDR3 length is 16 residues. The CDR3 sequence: CASSIATTSGRYEQYF. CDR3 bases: TGTGCCAGCAGCATCGCTACGACTAGCGGGAGATACGAGCAGTACTTC. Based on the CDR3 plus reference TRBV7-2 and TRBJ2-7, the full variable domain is GAGVSQSPSNKVTEKGKDVELRCDPISGHTALYWYRQSLGQGLEFLIYFQGNSAPDKSGLPSDRFSAERTGGSVSTLTIQRTQQEDSAVYLCASSIATTSGRYEQYFGPGTRLTVT.

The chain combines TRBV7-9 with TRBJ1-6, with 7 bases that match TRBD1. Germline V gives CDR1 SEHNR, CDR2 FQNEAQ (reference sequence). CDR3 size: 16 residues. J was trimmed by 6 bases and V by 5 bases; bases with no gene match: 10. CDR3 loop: CASSPGGGGPNSPLHF. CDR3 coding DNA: TGTGCCAGCAGCCCAGGGGGGGGAGGGCCTAATTCACCCCTCCACTTT.

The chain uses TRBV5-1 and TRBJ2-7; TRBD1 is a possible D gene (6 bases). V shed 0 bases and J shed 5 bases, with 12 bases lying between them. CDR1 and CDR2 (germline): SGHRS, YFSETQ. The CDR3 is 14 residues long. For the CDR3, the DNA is TGCGCCAGCAGCTTGGTAGGGGGTCCCAACGAGCAGTACTTC. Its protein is CASSLVGGPNEQYF. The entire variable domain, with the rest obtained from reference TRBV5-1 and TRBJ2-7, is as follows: KAGVTQTPRYLIKTRGQQVTLSCSPISGHRSVSWYQQTPGQGLQFLFEYFSETQRNKGNFPGRFSGRQFSNSRSEMNVSTLELGDSALYLCASSLVGGPNEQYFGPGTRLTVT.